A selection of T cell receptor beta chains follows, all from one sample in a study of T-cell memory formation after mild COVID-19. TCRdb reprocessed the 5' RACE reads via MiXCR and lists one record per CDR3 protein. The sample has about 560,000 distinct CDR3 sequences, approximately 18% seen once. The sequencing input was PBMCs or a T cell subset sorted from them (not recorded which). These receptors all stem from an adult woman who had mild COVID-19 (a few samples of this study predate the infection). Cell type and time point are not known. CDR3s include the opening cysteine and the closing phenylalanine or tryptophan. The D gene is left open where the match is weak. Clone size is shown for a subset of rows, as once, few, many or a class of expanded clone.

v_call	d_call	clone_size	j_call	cdr3_aa	cdr3_nt
TRBV5-5	NA	NA	TRBJ2-1	CASSLLGSTNEQFF	TGTGCCAGCAGCTTGCTAGGATCTACCAATGAGCAGTTCTTC
TRBV4-1	NA	few	TRBJ1-5	CASSQEGPLSNQPQHF	TGCGCCAGCAGCCAAGAAGGACCACTGAGCAATCAGCCCCAGCATTTT
TRBV5-6	NA	few	TRBJ2-3	CASSPVSTDTQYF	TGTGCCAGCAGCCCCGTATCCACAGATACGCAGTATTTT
TRBV18	NA	NA	TRBJ2-1	CASSLGGRTNNEQFF	TGTGCCAGCTCCCTTGGGGGGCGAACTAACAATGAGCAGTTCTTC
TRBV4-2	TRBD2	NA	TRBJ2-2	CASSPRTSGGRLSGELFF	TGTGCCAGCAGCCCTCGGACTAGCGGGGGGAGGTTGTCCGGGGAGCTGTTTTTT
TRBV24-1	NA	NA	TRBJ2-5	CATSVNQGGSETQYF	TGTGCCACCAGCGTAAATCAGGGGGGCAGCGAGACCCAGTACTTC
TRBV7-9	NA	few	TRBJ1-2	CASSEGANYGYTF	TGTGCCAGCAGCGAGGGAGCTAACTATGGCTACACCTTC
TRBV7-9	NA	few	TRBJ1-2	CASSKRASNYGYTF	TGTGCCAGCAGCAAAAGGGCATCTAACTATGGCTACACCTTC
TRBV19	NA	few	TRBJ2-1	CASSSLQGGSYNEQFF	TGTGCCAGTAGTAGCCTTCAGGGGGGCTCCTACAATGAGCAGTTCTTC
TRBV7-3	NA	NA	TRBJ2-1	CASSRGAGVLNEQFF	TGTGCCAGCAGCCGCGGGGCAGGGGTGCTCAATGAGCAGTTCTTC
TRBV12-3/TRBV12-4	NA	NA	TRBJ1-1	CASSLDYNHRLTEAFF	TGTGCCAGCAGTTTAGATTATAATCACAGATTGACTGAAGCTTTCTTT
TRBV12-3/TRBV12-4	NA	few	TRBJ1-4	CASSFSGLEEKLFF	TGTGCCAGCAGTTTTTCAGGGTTGGAGGAAAAACTGTTTTTT
TRBV20-1	NA	NA	TRBJ1-1	CSASSTGIGTEAFF	TGCAGTGCTAGCTCAACAGGTATCGGCACTGAAGCTTTCTTT
TRBV15	TRBD2	NA	TRBJ2-3	CATSRSGTSGREDTQYF	TGTGCCACCAGCAGATCAGGGACTAGCGGGAGGGAAGATACGCAGTATTTT
TRBV30	NA	few	TRBJ1-5	CAWSVLGRNQPQHF	TGTGCCTGGAGTGTATTGGGACGCAATCAGCCCCAGCATTTT
TRBV7-9	TRBD2	NA	TRBJ2-1	CASSFEVTSGTHYNEQFF	TGTGCCAGCAGCTTCGAGGTGACTAGCGGGACGCATTACAATGAGCAGTTCTTC
TRBV4-1	NA	many	TRBJ2-5	CASSPGAANRETQYF	TGCGCCAGCAGCCCTGGGGCGGCTAACCGAGAGACCCAGTACTTC
TRBV3-1	TRBD1	few	TRBJ2-7	CASSFGTGGSYEQYF	TGTGCCAGCAGCTTCGGGACAGGGGGCTCCTACGAGCAGTACTTC
TRBV6-2/TRBV6-3	NA	NA	TRBJ1-2	CASRKDGTYGYTF	TGTGCCAGCAGGAAGGACGGAACCTATGGCTACACCTTC
TRBV6-1	NA	NA	TRBJ2-7	CASSERDVTYEQYF	TGTGCCAGCAGTGAACGGGACGTAACCTACGAGCAGTACTTC
TRBV13	TRBD1	NA	TRBJ1-1	CASSTPGGAGSEAFF	TGTGCCAGCAGCACCCCAGGGGGAGCCGGCAGTGAAGCTTTCTTT
TRBV11-2	TRBD2	few	TRBJ2-4	CASSLDHPLSGRSAKNIQYF	TGTGCCAGCAGCTTAGATCACCCCTTAAGCGGGAGATCGGCCAAAAACATTCAGTACTTC
TRBV6-5	NA	few	TRBJ1-6	CASSTRTDSYNSPLHF	TGTGCCAGCAGTACGCGGACGGACTCCTATAATTCACCCCTCCACTTT
TRBV25-1	NA	few	TRBJ1-2	CASSGEGLLYGYTF	TGTGCCAGCAGTGGGGAGGGGCTTCTCTATGGCTACACCTTC
TRBV7-6	TRBD1	NA	TRBJ1-1	CASSLETGGLGTEAFF	TGTGCCAGCAGCCTGGAGACAGGGGGCTTGGGCACTGAAGCTTTCTTT
TRBV4-2	NA	NA	TRBJ2-2	CASSQEQDTGELFF	TGTGCCAGCAGCCAAGAACAGGACACCGGGGAGCTGTTTTTT